This entry lists 18 T cell receptor beta chains sequenced from one sample in a study of blood T cell repertoires in COVID-19. This table comes from immunoSEQ multiplex PCR, and its TCRdb copy is limited to in-frame clones, with some not included. Of about 160,000 clones listed, roughly 85% are singletons. Material: peripheral blood. All receptors come from an older woman with COVID-19, enrolled during active disease.

V usage is TRBV6-5 and J usage is TRBJ1-3; TRBD1 might be the D (6 bases). The CDR3 has 15 residues. Germline values: CDR1 MNHEY, CDR2 SVGAGI. Trimming pared 6 bases from V and 0 bases from J, leaving 12 bases between. CDR3 in DNA: TGTGCCAGCAGGCCACGGGACAACTCTGGAAACACCATATATTTT. It encodes CASRPRDNSGNTIYF.

The chain recombines TRBV14 with TRBJ2-7; a weak D match, TRBD2 (5 bases). The CDR3 runs 16 residues. Per the germline V gene, CDR1 is SGHDN and CDR2 is FVKESK. The V end was cut by 5 bases, the J end by 3 bases, with 20 bases between. The CDR3 nucleotides read TGTGCCAGCAGCGTGGCCCTTATACGAGGGAACTACGAGCAGTACGTC. It is translated as CASSVALIRGNYEQYV.

In this sample, this clone turned up many times. The CDR3 DNA is TGCGCCAGCAGTGTGAAAGCGGGGGGCACCGGGGAGCTGTTTTTT. Translated, it gives CASSVKAGGTGELFF. The chain links TRBV10-2 to TRBJ2-2, with 9 bases matching TRBD2. The V gene's germline CDR1 is WSHSY and CDR2 SAAADI. The CDR3 sequence is 15 residues long. V gave up 4 bases and J gave up 4 bases; unmatched junction bases: 4.

This clone has a handful of counts. The rearrangement uses TRBV18 and TRBJ1-6; 8 bases fit TRBD1. The ends lost 5 bases at V and 7 bases at J; junction bases unmatched: 7. This CDR3 has 15 amino acids. The germline V gene has CDR1 KGHSH and CDR2 LQKENI. CDR3 DNA: TGTGCCAGCTCAGACAGGGGACATTCAAATTCACCCCTCCACTTT. This gives the protein CASSDRGHSNSPLHF.

This chain uses TRBV3-1 (or the pseudogene TRBV3-2) with TRBJ1-4; 11 bases are shared with TRBD1. CDR1 is LGHDT and CDR2 is YNNKEL in the germline V gene (reference sequence). J lost 1 base, V lost 6 bases, and 4 bases had no gene match. The CDR3 runs 16 residues. This CDR3 is CASRADRGLTNEKLFF. The CDR3 nucleotides are TGTGCCAGCAGAGCGGACAGGGGGCTAACTAATGAAAAACTGTTTTTT.

This clone was counted only a few times. The rearrangement joins TRBV5-1 to TRBJ1-4; perhaps TRBD1 as D (5 bases). V was clipped by 4 bases and J by 6 bases, with 16 bases between them. This CDR3 has 15 amino acids. Germline V CDR1 and CDR2: SGHRS, YFSETQ. In DNA, the CDR3 is TGCGCCAGCAGCCTAGGCGGGGGTACATATGAAAAACTGTTTTTT. Amino acids: CASSLGGGTYEKLFF.

The V call is TRBV27, the J call TRBJ2-1; no firm D call. With 4 bases removed from V and 5 bases from J, the gap between germline ends came to 15 bases. The V gene's germline CDR1 is MNHEY and CDR2 SMNVEV (reference sequence). The CDR3 is 15 amino acids. Written as DNA, the CDR3 is TGTGCCAGCAGTTCGAACCGGGTTCCCGACAATGAGCAGTTCTTC. This encodes CASSSNRVPDNEQFF.

The chain employs TRBV19 and TRBJ2-3; D possibly corresponds to TRBD1 (6 bases). The CDR3 is 13 residues long. V lost 7 bases, J lost 10 bases, and 18 bases lay in between. Per germline, CDR1 LNHDA and CDR2 SQIVND (reference sequence). CDR3 region: CASNAGTSGPQYF. CDR3 bases: TGTGCCAGTAACGCCGGGACATCGGGTCCGCAGTATTTT.

The rearrangement joins TRBV6-2 or TRBV6-3 to TRBJ2-3, with 10 positions matching TRBD2. The junction had 7 bases not matched to a gene; V was cut back by 6 bases and J by 4 bases. From germline, CDR1 is MNHEY and CDR2 SVGEGT. The CDR3 length is 15 residues. The CDR3 protein is CASSLLAGVPDTQYF. CDR3 sequence (DNA): TGTGCCAGCAGCCTCCTAGCGGGAGTGCCAGATACGCAGTATTTT.

This clone was detected only once. The genes are TRBV11-3 and TRBJ2-2; a weak D match, TRBD2 (5 bases). Trimming removed 0 bases at V and 1 base at J, with 6 bases between. From germline, CDR1 is SGHNT and CDR2 YENEEA. The CDR3 has 15 residues. This CDR3 is CASSLDGGNTGELFF. Written as DNA, the CDR3 is TGTGCCAGCAGCTTAGACGGAGGGAACACCGGGGAGCTGTTTTTT.

The table lists this clone with a count of one. The CDR3 DNA follows: TGTGCCAGCAGCCCTAGCGGGGCGGGGATATATGAGCAGTTCTTC. Its translation is CASSPSGAGIYEQFF. J is TRBJ2-1 and V is TRBV7-9, with 9 bases fitting TRBD2. The CDR3 is 15 amino acids. The trim removed 5 bases at V and 8 bases at J, leaving 10 bases unmatched. Looked up from germline, CDR1 is SEHNR and CDR2 is FQNEAQ (reference sequence).

The chain links TRBV19 to TRBJ2-2, with 11 positions matching TRBD2. The CDR3 sequence is 17 residues long. The germline CDR1 and CDR2 sequences are LNHDA and SQIVND (reference sequence). Trimming cost V 9 bases and J 7 bases; bases outside gene matches: 16. The CDR3 sequence: CASTAIAGGRRGGELFF. The CDR3 DNA reads TGTGCCAGCACGGCAATAGCGGGAGGGCGAAGGGGCGGGGAGCTGTTTTTT.

The rearrangement uses TRBV6-5 and TRBJ1-5; TRBD1 matches 10 bases. This CDR3 has 14 amino acids. Germline-derived CDR1 and CDR2 are MNHEY and SVGAGI. V gave up 9 bases and J gave up 7 bases; unmatched junction bases: 9. In DNA form, the CDR3 reads TGTGCCAGTGCCGACAGGGGGCGAGGACAGCCCCAGCATTTT. Translated: CASADRGRGQPQHF.

Regarding this clone: This sample includes further DNA sequences coding for the same CDR3. This chain links TRBV9 with TRBJ1-5; D is unresolved. CDR3 length equals 14 residues. V dropped 2 bases and J dropped 6 bases, with 12 bases sitting between them. The germline V gene encodes CDR1 SGDLS and CDR2 YYNGEE. This CDR3 is CASSVGDRGQPQHF. The CDR3, as DNA: TGTGCCAGCAGCGTCGGGGATCGGGGTCAGCCCCAGCATTTT.

This clone appeared once. The chain is built from TRBV9 and TRBJ2-1; D might be TRBD1 (6 bases). There are 14 residues in the CDR3. V was cut by 0 bases and J by 7 bases, with 11 bases left in between. CDR1 is SGDLS, CDR2 YYNGEE, per germline. The CDR3 protein is CASSVETGWNEQFF. CDR3 coding DNA: TGTGCCAGCAGCGTAGAAACAGGGTGGAATGAGCAGTTCTTC.

The gene calls are TRBV6-1 and TRBJ1-6; no clear D gene. CDR1 is MNHNS, CDR2 SASEGT, per germline. CDR3 length: 17 amino acids. Deletions cut 5 bases from V and 7 bases from J, with 21 bases between. CDR3 region: CASSKGLKGAINSPLHF. The CDR3 coding sequence is TGTGCCAGCAGTAAAGGGCTCAAAGGAGCTATAAATTCACCCCTCCACTTT.

The chain employs TRBV6-5 and TRBJ2-7, with D possibly matching TRBD2 (5 bases). The V end was cut by 6 bases, the J end by 5 bases, with 14 bases between. The CDR3 is 13 residues long. Germline lookup yields CDR1 MNHEY and CDR2 SVGAGI. In nucleotides, the CDR3 is TGTGCCAGCAGCGCAGAGGCCGGGGACGAGCAGTACGTC. This translates into CASSAEAGDEQYV.

This chain uses TRBV3-1 (or the pseudogene TRBV3-2) with TRBJ1-4; D is possibly TRBD1 (5 bases). Trimming removed 2 bases from V and 2 bases from J, with 15 bases in between. The CDR3 contains 17 residues. CDR1 and CDR2 from the germline V gene are LGHDT and YNNKEL (reference sequence). CDR3 coding DNA: TGTGCCAGCAGCCAACTGGGTCGGGGGAGGACTAATGAAAAACTGTTTTTT. Translation: CASSQLGRGRTNEKLFF.